Sequencing of this TCR beta chain was carried out in a study of T cell responses to AZD1222 COVID-19 vaccine. Germline CDR1 and CDR2: SQVTM and ANQGSEA. CDR3 length: 11 amino acids. The V and J ends lost 4 bases and 3 bases respectively, with 7 bases between them. Data came from immunoSEQ multiplex PCR; TCRdb stores just in-frame clones and leaves some out. Seen here are fewer than 90,000 clones, about 88% observed once, and the top ten hold approximately 11%. The source was peripheral blood, collected on day 0 of AZD1222 vaccination. The origin of this receptor is an adult in good health. The V call is TRBV29-1, the J call TRBJ2-7; possibly TRBD1 for D (6 bases). CDR3: CSVGGGYEQYF. The CDR3 DNA sequence: TGCAGCGTTGGAGGGGGCTACGAGCAGTACTTC.